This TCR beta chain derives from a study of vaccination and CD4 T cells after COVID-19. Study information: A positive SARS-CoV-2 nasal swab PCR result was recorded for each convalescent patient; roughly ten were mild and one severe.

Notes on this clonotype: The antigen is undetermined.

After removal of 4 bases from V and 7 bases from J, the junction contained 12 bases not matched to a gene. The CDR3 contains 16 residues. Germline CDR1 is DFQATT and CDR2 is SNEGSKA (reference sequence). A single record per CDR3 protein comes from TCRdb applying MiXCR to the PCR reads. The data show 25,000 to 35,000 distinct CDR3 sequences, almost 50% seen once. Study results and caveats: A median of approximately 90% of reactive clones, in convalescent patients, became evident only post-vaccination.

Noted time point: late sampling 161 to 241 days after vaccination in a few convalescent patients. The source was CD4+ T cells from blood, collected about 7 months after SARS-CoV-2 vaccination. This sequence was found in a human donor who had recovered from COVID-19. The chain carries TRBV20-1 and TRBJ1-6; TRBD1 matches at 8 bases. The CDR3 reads CSAKKPPTGVNSPLHF. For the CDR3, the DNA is TGCAGTGCTAAAAAACCCCCGACAGGGGTCAATTCACCCCTCCACTTT.